A single sample gave rise to the 10 T cell receptor beta chains below, sequenced in a study of T cell changes during pregnancy in multiple sclerosis. Method: immunoSEQ multiplex PCR; TCRdb's copy keeps in-frame clones and lacks some. The data hold about 68,000 clones, with less than 95% observed a single time. The sample was peripheral blood, taken in the third trimester of pregnancy. The source is a female donor with multiple sclerosis, enrolled in a pregnancy study.

Concerning this clone: A read error may account for a junction end that differs from germline. The chain uses TRBV19 and TRBJ2-2, with a weak D call TRBD1 (7 bases). This CDR3 comprises 16 residues. CDR1 is LNHDA, CDR2 SQIVND, per germline (reference sequence). CDR3 DNA sequence: TGTGCCAGTAGGGGACTCGACAGGGCGAAGACCGGGGAGCTGTTTTTT. Translating it yields CASRGLDRAKTGELFF.

The V and J genes are TRBV6-6 and TRBJ2-7, with a tentative D call TRBD2 (5 bases). V lost 0 bases, J lost 2 bases, and 11 bases lay in between. This CDR3 contains 15 residues. CDR1 and CDR2 from the germline V gene are MNHNY and SVGAGI (reference sequence). Here the CDR3 reads CASSYSILATYEQYF. The CDR3 DNA is TGTGCCAGCAGTTACTCGATCCTAGCAACCTACGAGCAGTACTTC.

The chain employs TRBV18 and TRBJ1-3; D gene ambiguous. The CDR3 is 14 amino acids. From germline, CDR1 is KGHSH and CDR2 LQKENI. The ends were cut back, 7 bases at V and 5 bases at J, with 15 bases in the middle. The CDR3 coding sequence is TGTGCCAGCTTCACAACAGAATCGAGAAACACCATATATTTT. Translating gives CASFTTESRNTIYF. The full variable domain, in which reference TRBV18 and TRBJ1-3 provide the parts outside the CDR3, is NAGVMQNPRHLVRRRGQEARLRCSPMKGHSHVYWYRQLPEEGLKFMVYLQKENIIDESGMPKERFSAEFPKEGPSILRIQQVVRGDSAAYFCASFTTESRNTIYFGEGSWLTVV.

The V gene is TRBV5-6, the J gene TRBJ2-3, with TRBD2 matching over 8 bases. CDR3 length: 15 amino acids. Germline loops: CDR1 SGHDT, CDR2 YYEEEE. Trimming removed 1 base from V and 5 bases from J; junction bases left unmatched: 6. The CDR3 here is CASSLPSGSQDTQYF. CDR3 sequence (DNA): TGTGCCAGCAGCTTGCCCAGCGGGAGTCAAGATACGCAGTATTTT.

CDR3 coding DNA: TGTGCCACCAGACAGGGTTTGCAGCCCCAGCATTTT. This gives the protein CATRQGLQPQHF. The V call is TRBV15, the J call TRBJ1-5, with D possibly TRBD1 on 6 matching bases. The germline V and J ends were trimmed by 6 bases and 7 bases, with 10 bases remaining between them. Germline loops: CDR1 LNHNV, CDR2 YYDKDF (reference sequence). The CDR3 consists of 12 residues.

In its sample, this clone was seen once. The V call is TRBV5-1, the J call TRBJ2-1; 7 bases align to TRBD2. This CDR3 is 17 amino acids long. The V gene end was trimmed by 0 bases and the J gene end by 1 base; junction bases not matched to a gene: 7. Germline CDR1 reads SGHRS; CDR2 reads YFSETQ. The CDR3 bases are TGCGCCAGCAGCTTGGCCCAGACTAGCTTATCCTACAATGAGCAGTTCTTC. It yields the protein CASSLAQTSLSYNEQFF.

V gene TRBV6-1 combines with J gene TRBJ2-7; 9 positions agree with TRBD1. Germline assignment: CDR1 MNHNS and CDR2 SASEGT. This CDR3 is built from 14 residues. Trimming removed 11 bases from V and 4 bases from J; junction bases left unmatched: 12. The CDR3 spells CASYAGQGLYEQYF. CDR3 sequence (DNA): TGTGCCTCCTATGCGGGACAGGGTTTGTACGAGCAGTACTTC.

A few counts support this clone. V and J are TRBV7-9 and TRBJ2-5; 12 positions agree with TRBD2. With 5 bases clipped from V and 5 bases from J, the junction kept 18 bases outside the gene matches. The CDR3 spans 19 residues. CDR1 is SEHNR, CDR2 FQNEAQ, per germline (reference sequence). In DNA, the CDR3 is TGTGCCAGCAGCCCCCAAAGGGGGCTAGCGGGGGGGCCGAAGGAGACCCAGTACTTC. Translating gives CASSPQRGLAGGPKETQYF.

The rearrangement uses TRBV27 and TRBJ2-7; 11 positions agree with TRBD2. CDR3 size: 18 residues. Trimming took 2 bases from V and 4 from J; bases not matched to a gene: 13. The V gene's germline CDR1 is MNHEY and CDR2 SMNVEV (reference sequence). The CDR3 region has the DNA TGTGCCAGCAGTTTACTCGGGACTAGCGGCCTTGGTGGATACGAGCAGTACTTC. It translates to CASSLLGTSGLGGYEQYF.

V and J are TRBV7-3 and TRBJ2-3, with 7 bases lining up with TRBD2. Trimming at V came to 5 bases and at J to 0 bases, leaving 5 bases not matched to a gene. The CDR3 extends over 15 amino acids. Germline CDR1 reads SGHTA; CDR2 reads FQGTGA. In nucleotides, the CDR3 is TGTGCCAGCAGCCCTAGCGGCCAGAGCACAGATACGCAGTATTTT. This sequence encodes CASSPSGQSTDTQYF.